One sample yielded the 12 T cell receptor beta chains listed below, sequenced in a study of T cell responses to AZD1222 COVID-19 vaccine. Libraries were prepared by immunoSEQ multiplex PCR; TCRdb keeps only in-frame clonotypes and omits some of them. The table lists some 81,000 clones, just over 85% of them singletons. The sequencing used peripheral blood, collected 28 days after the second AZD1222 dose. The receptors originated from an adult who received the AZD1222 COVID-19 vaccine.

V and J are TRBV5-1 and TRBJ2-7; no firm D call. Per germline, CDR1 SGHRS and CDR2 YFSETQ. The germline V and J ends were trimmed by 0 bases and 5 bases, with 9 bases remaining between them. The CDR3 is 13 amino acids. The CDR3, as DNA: TGCGCCAGCAGCTTGGCCGAGCGCCACGAGCAGTACTTC. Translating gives CASSLAERHEQYF.

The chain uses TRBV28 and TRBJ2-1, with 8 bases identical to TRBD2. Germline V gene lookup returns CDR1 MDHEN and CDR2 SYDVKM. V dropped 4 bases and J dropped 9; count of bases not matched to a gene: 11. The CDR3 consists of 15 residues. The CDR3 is CASSSGAGERGEQFF. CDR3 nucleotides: TGTGCCAGCAGTTCCGGAGCGGGAGAAAGGGGTGAGCAGTTCTTC.

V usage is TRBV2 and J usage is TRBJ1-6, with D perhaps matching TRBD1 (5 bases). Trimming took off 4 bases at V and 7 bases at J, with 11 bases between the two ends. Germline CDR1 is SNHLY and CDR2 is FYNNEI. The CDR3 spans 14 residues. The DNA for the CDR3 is TGTGCCAGCAGTGTTGGGGCGGGGAATTCACCCCTCCACTTT. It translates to CASSVGAGNSPLHF.

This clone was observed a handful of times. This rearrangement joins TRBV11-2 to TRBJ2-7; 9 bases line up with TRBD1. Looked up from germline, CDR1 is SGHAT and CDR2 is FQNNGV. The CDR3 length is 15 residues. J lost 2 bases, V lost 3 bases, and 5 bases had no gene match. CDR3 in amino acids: CASSFLTGGPYEQYF. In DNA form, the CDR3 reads TGTGCCAGCAGCTTCCTCACAGGGGGCCCCTACGAGCAGTACTTC. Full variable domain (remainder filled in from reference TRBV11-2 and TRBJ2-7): EAGVAQSPRYKIIEKRQSVAFWCNPISGHATLYWYQQILGQGPKLLIQFQNNGVVDDSQLPKDRFSAERLKGVDSTLKIQPAKLEDSAVYLCASSFLTGGPYEQYFGPGTRLTVT.

The DNA for the CDR3 is TGTGCCAGCAGTGAAGACAGTAAGACCTACGAGCAGTACTTC. As protein: CASSEDSKTYEQYF. The genes are TRBV2 and TRBJ2-7; D uncertain. Per the germline V gene, CDR1 is SNHLY and CDR2 is FYNNEI. CDR3 length equals 14 residues. Trimming took off 1 base at V and 2 bases at J, with 9 bases between the two ends.

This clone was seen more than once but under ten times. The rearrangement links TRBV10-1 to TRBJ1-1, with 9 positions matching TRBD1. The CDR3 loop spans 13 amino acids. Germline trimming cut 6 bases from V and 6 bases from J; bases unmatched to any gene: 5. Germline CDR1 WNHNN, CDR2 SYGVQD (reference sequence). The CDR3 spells CASRGQGQAEAFF. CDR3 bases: TGCGCCAGCAGAGGACAGGGGCAAGCTGAAGCTTTCTTT.

The CDR3 DNA is TGCGCCAGCAGCGCCCGAAGCGGGGGGTCTGAGCAGTTCTTC. Translating gives CASSARSGGSEQFF. The chain employs TRBV4-1 and TRBJ2-1; TRBD2 matches 9 bases. Germline assignment: CDR1 MGHRA and CDR2 YSYEKL. V was pared by 5 bases and J by 9 bases, with 8 bases of the junction left unmatched. There are 14 residues in the CDR3.

In DNA form, the CDR3 reads TGTGCCAGCAGCAGAACTAGCGGGGGGGGCACAGATACGCAGTATTTT. It encodes CASSRTSGGGTDTQYF. The rearrangement uses TRBV3-1 (or the pseudogene TRBV3-2) and TRBJ2-3; TRBD2 aligns across 13 bases. The V segment lost 5 bases and the J segment 1 base; nucleotides outside the gene matches: 3. Germline CDR1 is LGHDT and CDR2 is YNNKEL (reference sequence). There are 16 residues in the CDR3.

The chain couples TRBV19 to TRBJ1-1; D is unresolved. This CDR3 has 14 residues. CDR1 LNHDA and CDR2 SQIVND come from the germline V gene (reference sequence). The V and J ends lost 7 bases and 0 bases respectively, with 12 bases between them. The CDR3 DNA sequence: TGTGCCAGTAAGGAGAGGCAGTTGAACACTGAAGCTTTCTTT. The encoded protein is CASKERQLNTEAFF.

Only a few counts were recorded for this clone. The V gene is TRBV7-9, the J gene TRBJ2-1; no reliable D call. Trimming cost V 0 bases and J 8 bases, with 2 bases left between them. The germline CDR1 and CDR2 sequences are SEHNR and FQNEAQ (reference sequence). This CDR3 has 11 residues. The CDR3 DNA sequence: TGTGCCAGCAGCTTAGCCTATGAGCAGTTCTTC. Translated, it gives CASSLAYEQFF.

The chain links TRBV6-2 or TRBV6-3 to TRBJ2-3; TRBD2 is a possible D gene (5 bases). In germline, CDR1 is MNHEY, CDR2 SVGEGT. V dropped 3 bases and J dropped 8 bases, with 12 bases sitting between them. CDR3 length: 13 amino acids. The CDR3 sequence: CASSYRLAGTQYF. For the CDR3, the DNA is TGTGCCAGCAGTTATAGGCTAGCTGGTACGCAGTATTTT.

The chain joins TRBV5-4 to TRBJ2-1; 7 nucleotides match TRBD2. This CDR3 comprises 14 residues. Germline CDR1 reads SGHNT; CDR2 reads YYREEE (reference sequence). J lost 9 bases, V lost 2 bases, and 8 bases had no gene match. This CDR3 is CASSLPDKRGEQFF. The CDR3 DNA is TGTGCCAGCAGCTTACCGGACAAGCGGGGTGAGCAGTTCTTC. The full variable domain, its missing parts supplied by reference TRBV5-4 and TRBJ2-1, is ETGVTQSPTHLIKTRGQQVTLRCSSQSGHNTVSWYQQALGQGPQFIFQYYREEENGRGNFPPRFSGLQFPNYSSELNVNALELDDSALYLCASSLPDKRGEQFFGPGTRLTVL.